Described below is a single T cell receptor beta chain sequence and its context. It has no known antigen specificity. No base qualities exist here, and no much larger clone lies one base off it. V loses 0 bases of germline sequence and J loses 1 base, and the interval between the two ends is 9 bases. Reading the germline V gene gives CDR1 MNHEY and CDR2 SVGAGI. Its CDR3 holds 15 amino acids, cysteine through phenylalanine. The read is trimmed to its CDR3 DNA, 45 bases read in frame from base 1. Enrolling through a virtual design, the prospective study's participants ranged in age from roughly 18 to 90 years and lived across 24 United States geographic areas. To assign participants to cohorts, the prospective study relied on clinical history that participants themselves reported in a screening survey and a study questionnaire. Mobile phlebotomists in the prospective study collected whole blood, serum and a nasopharyngeal or oropharyngeal swab from every participant. Over an approximately 2-month period, participants in the prospective study had the option of providing additional blood draws and questionnaires. Before DNA extraction, prospective study blood samples were shipped either frozen or at room temperature.

This sample is drawn from a study of blood T cell repertoires in COVID-19 (dated by TCRdb to 2018 to 2021). The study in broad terms: The collaborator samples originated in the United States, Italy and Spain and spanned the acute and convalescent phases of COVID-19. The prospective study material was composed of cDNA or gDNA derived from T cells, B-cell-depleted T cells, or PBMCs. The dataset comprised deeply sampled blood TCRbeta repertoires from subjects exposed to, actively infected with, or recovered from COVID-19. A freely available public database, intended as a resource for researchers studying the immune response to SARS-CoV-2, is where the repertoires were released. Samples were obtained from the ongoing ImmuneRACE study (first 160 participants) and from about 1,300 subjects provided by 6 global collaborators. Sample metadata almost always included a de-identified subject ID, COVID-19 status, age in years and sex. Where HLA class I and class II types were available, the types were taken from metadata supplied by the sample provider, not from assay-based typing. General study outcomes and caveats: The quantity of clinical and demographic metadata differed by source and by participant and was supplied without curation.

The immunoSEQ Assay, a bias-controlled multiplex PCR, was used to amplify TCRbeta CDR3 regions from genomic DNA. The authors processed their data as follows. The number of nucleated cells in each sample was estimated by amplification of reference gene primers within the assay. To quantify the absolute abundance of each unique TCRbeta CDR3 rearrangement, sequence reads were collapsed and filtered. For each sample, productive Simpson clonality was calculated by taking the square root of Simpson's diversity index across productive rearrangements. TCRdb carries this immuneACCESS record with in-frame sequences only. Its versions omit some clonotypes, under half of them owing to an unresolved V gene in the studies checked, with the rest unexplained. V and J calls plus clone size are reproduced from that table; the DNA served to infer D and trimming. The sample has 100,000 to 150,000 clones on record, about 86% of them singletons. The ten largest clonotypes hold about 2.6% of the sample.

Sequenced material: PBMCs or T cells enriched from blood (not recorded which). The rearrangement joined TRBV6-5 to TRBJ1-1; there is no confident call for the D gene. This receptor was taken from a man between 35 and 55 years old with acute COVID-19. The CDR3 region has the sequence CASSYSRAQNTEAFF. The DNA reads as follows: TGTGCCAGCAGTTACTCGAGGGCACAGAACACTGAAGCTTTCTTT.